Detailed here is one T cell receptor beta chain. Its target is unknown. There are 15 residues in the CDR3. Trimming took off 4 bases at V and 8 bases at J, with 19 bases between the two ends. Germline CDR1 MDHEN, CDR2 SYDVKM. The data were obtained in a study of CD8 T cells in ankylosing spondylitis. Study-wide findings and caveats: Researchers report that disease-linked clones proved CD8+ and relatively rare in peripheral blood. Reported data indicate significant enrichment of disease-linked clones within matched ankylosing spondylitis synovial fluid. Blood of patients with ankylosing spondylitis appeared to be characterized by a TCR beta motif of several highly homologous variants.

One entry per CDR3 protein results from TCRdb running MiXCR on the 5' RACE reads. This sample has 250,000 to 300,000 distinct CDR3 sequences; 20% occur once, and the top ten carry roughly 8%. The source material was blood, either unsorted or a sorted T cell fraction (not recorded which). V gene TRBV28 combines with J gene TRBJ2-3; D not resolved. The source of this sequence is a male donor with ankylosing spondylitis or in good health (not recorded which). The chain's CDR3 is CASSSSGPAMGTQYF. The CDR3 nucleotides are TGTGCCAGCAGTTCATCCGGACCTGCGATGGGTACGCAGTATTTT.